Below are 17 T cell receptor beta chains sequenced from a single sample in a study of cytomegalovirus exposure and HLA in healthy donors. The repertoire was sequenced with immunoSEQ multiplex PCR; TCRdb's copy has only in-frame clones and lacks some. The data show about 310,000 clones, with 88% seen just once and around 0.96% held by the top ten. Sequencing was done on a sample of PBMCs. The receptors derive from a man aged 30 to 45 in good health and CMV-seronegative.

This clone was seen just once. V gene TRBV6-5 combines with J gene TRBJ1-2; tentatively, D is TRBD1 (6 bases). The germline V gene has CDR1 MNHEY and CDR2 SVGAGI. Trimming took 6 bases from V and 8 from J, leaving 16 bases between them. CDR3 length: 13 amino acids. CDR3 loop: CASSQPPTGGYTF. DNA of the CDR3: TGTGCCAGCAGCCAACCCCCGACAGGAGGCTACACCTTC.

This clone occurred once. The V and J genes are TRBV4-1 and TRBJ2-3; the D is unclear. Trimming took off 4 bases at V and 5 bases at J, with 10 bases between the two ends. Germline values: CDR1 MGHRA, CDR2 YSYEKL. There are 13 residues in the CDR3. The CDR3 sequence is CASSPTPGDTQYF. DNA of the CDR3: TGCGCCAGCAGCCCTACGCCGGGAGATACGCAGTATTTT.

The chain is built from TRBV10-3 and TRBJ2-3; TRBD2 is a possible D gene (5 bases). V lost 4 bases, J lost 4 bases, and 12 bases lay in between. The CDR3 spans 14 residues. The germline V gene has CDR1 ENHRY and CDR2 SYGVKD. Here the CDR3 DNA reads TGTGCCATCAGTGTAACGGCTAGCTCAGATACGCAGTATTTT. It specifies CAISVTASSDTQYF.

With regard to this clone: The same CDR3 also results from other DNA sequences found in this sample. V usage is TRBV5-6 and J usage is TRBJ2-1; 8 nucleotides match TRBD1. Trimming removed 4 bases from V and 4 bases from J; junction bases left unmatched: 4. The CDR3 loop spans 14 amino acids. Germline V gene data show CDR1 as SGHDT and CDR2 as YYEEEE. The CDR3 DNA reads as TGTGCCAGCAGCCTCGGGACAGGATACAATGAGCAGTTCTTC. Its translation is CASSLGTGYNEQFF.

The gene calls are TRBV5-6 and TRBJ2-2; perhaps TRBD2 as D (6 bases). This CDR3 comprises 15 residues. Germline assignment: CDR1 SGHDT and CDR2 YYEEEE. Trimming took 0 bases from V and 6 from J, leaving 12 bases between them. The CDR3 protein is CASSLVASGAGELFF. CDR3 sequence (DNA): TGTGCCAGCAGCTTGGTGGCTTCGGGGGCCGGGGAGCTGTTTTTT.

The V and J genes are TRBV6-1 and TRBJ2-1; D is ambiguous. The CDR3 covers 11 residues. Trimming pared 5 bases from V and 10 bases from J, leaving 9 bases between. Germline CDR1 reads MNHNS; CDR2 reads SASEGT. The chain's CDR3 is CASSRDREQFF. CDR3 nucleotides: TGTGCCAGCAGTCGAGATCGGGAGCAGTTCTTC.

The chain uses TRBV18 and TRBJ1-4; D is unresolved. This CDR3 has 14 residues. V was trimmed by 0 bases and J by 10 bases, leaving 12 bases between them. In germline, CDR1 is KGHSH, CDR2 LQKENI. This CDR3 is CASSPPPGLGKLFF. Here the CDR3 DNA reads TGTGCCAGCTCACCACCCCCAGGCCTTGGAAAACTGTTTTTT.

The rearrangement joins TRBV7-7 to TRBJ2-3; TRBD2 might be the D (5 bases). Trimming shortened V by 5 bases and J by 2 bases, and 14 bases separated the two germline ends. This CDR3 region has 15 residues. From germline, CDR1 is SSHAT and CDR2 FNYEAQ (reference sequence). Here the CDR3 DNA reads TGTGCCAGCAGCCCGGGGATGGAGATCACAGATACGCAGTATTTT. Translation gives CASSPGMEITDTQYF.

V is TRBV6-5 and J is TRBJ1-4; D may be TRBD1 (5 bases). Trimming took 0 bases from V and 6 from J, leaving 8 bases between them. This CDR3 has 14 amino acids. Germline V gene data show CDR1 as MNHEY and CDR2 as SVGAGI. CDR3 sequence reads: CASSYSWGDEKLFF. For the CDR3, the DNA is TGTGCCAGCAGTTACTCGTGGGGGGATGAAAAACTGTTTTTT.

DNA of the CDR3: TGTGCCAGCAGCCCCGGGGGACAGGGGATCTACAATGAGCAGTTCTTC. It encodes CASSPGGQGIYNEQFF. J is TRBJ2-1 and V is TRBV13; 10 bases match TRBD1. CDR3 length: 16 amino acids. Germline V CDR1 and CDR2: PRHDT, FYEKMQ (reference sequence). V was clipped by 5 bases and J by 3 bases; unmatched bases: 7.

The rearrangement uses TRBV14 and TRBJ1-2; no reliable D call. From germline, CDR1 is SGHDN and CDR2 FVKESK. This CDR3 is 14 amino acids long. V shed 1 base and J shed 0 bases, with 6 bases lying between them. The CDR3 loop is CASSQAIPNYGYTF. The CDR3 coding sequence is TGTGCCAGCAGCCAAGCAATCCCTAACTATGGCTACACCTTC.

The J gene is TRBJ2-3, the V gene TRBV5-1, with TRBD2 as a possible D gene (5 bases). This CDR3 has 14 amino acids. Germline V CDR1 and CDR2: SGHRS, YFSETQ. V shed 4 bases and J shed 1 base, with 10 bases lying between them. As DNA, the CDR3 is TGCGCCAGCAGCCGAGTACTAGGCACAGATACGCAGTATTTT. Translation gives CASSRVLGTDTQYF.

The chain uses TRBV5-4 and TRBJ2-1; TRBD2 aligns across 10 bases. Germline trimming cut 0 bases from V and 12 bases from J; bases unmatched to any gene: 3. CDR1 SGHNT and CDR2 YYREEE come from the germline V gene (reference sequence). This CDR3 spans 13 amino acids. CDR3 region: CASSLESSGGQFF. The CDR3 DNA follows: TGTGCCAGCAGCTTGGAGTCTAGCGGGGGGCAGTTCTTC.

The gene calls are TRBV5-1 and TRBJ2-7; weak D call: TRBD2 (6 bases). The CDR3 totals 16 residues. The ends were cut back, 2 bases at V and 0 bases at J, with 15 bases in the middle. In germline, CDR1 is SGHRS, CDR2 YFSETQ. CDR3 residues: CASSFSGTPSSYEQYF. CDR3 nucleotide sequence: TGCGCCAGCAGCTTTTCCGGGACTCCGAGCTCCTACGAGCAGTACTTC.

This rearrangement joins TRBV5-1 to TRBJ1-1; 8 nucleotides align to TRBD1. There are 16 residues in the CDR3. From germline, CDR1 is SGHRS and CDR2 YFSETQ. Trimming cost V 4 bases and J 5 bases; bases outside gene matches: 13. In DNA, the CDR3 is TGCGCCAGCAGCCCTGGCGCAGGGGGCGGGTATACTGAAGCTTTCTTT. This sequence encodes CASSPGAGGGYTEAFF.

The chain has TRBV15 and TRBJ2-7; D is possibly TRBD1 (6 bases). CDR1 and CDR2 (germline): LNHNV, YYDKDF (reference sequence). This CDR3 region has 15 residues. Trimming stripped 1 base from V and 2 bases from J, with 12 bases between. In nucleotides, the CDR3 is TGTGCCACCAGCAGAGGGGTGGGACAAGCCTACGAGCAGTACTTC. This translates into CATSRGVGQAYEQYF.

This sequence joins TRBV5-6 and TRBJ1-1; D is possibly TRBD1 (6 bases). Per germline, CDR1 SGHDT and CDR2 YYEEEE. This CDR3 is built from 15 residues. Trimming left V 5 bases short and J 5 bases short, with 19 bases between. CDR3 nucleotide sequence: TGTGCCAGCAGTAAGAACGGGGGGCTGAGGACTGAAGCTTTCTTT. It translates to CASSKNGGLRTEAFF.